The sequence of this TCR beta chain was determined in a study of identical twins. Findings of the study overall: High-abundance cord blood beta clonotypes had fewer insertions; memory repertoires showed none.

There are 12 residues in the CDR3. Trimming stripped 4 bases from V and 9 bases from J, with 10 bases between. Germline CDR1 and CDR2: LGHDT and YNNKEL (reference sequence). Every one of the donors was a healthy Caucasian. MiXCR, run by TCRdb on the 5' RACE reads, gives a single entry per CDR3 protein. Counted here are around 1.7 million distinct CDR3 sequences, less than 40% occurring once; the ten biggest clones make up around 0.25%. In regard to this clonotype: Its antigen is still unknown.

This clonotype originated in a newborn girl in good health. Sequenced input: cord blood. The V gene is TRBV3-1, the J gene TRBJ2-1, with D perhaps matching TRBD2 (5 bases). CDR3 in DNA: TGTGCCAGCAGCCTACTAGGAGCTGAGCAGTTCTTC. Its protein product is CASSLLGAEQFF.